This TCR beta chain was obtained from a study of blood T cell dynamics during melanoma immunotherapy. The overall study: Patients with metastatic melanoma got pembrolizumab or nivolumab-ipilimumab as first-line care.

Only in-frame clones appear in the TCRdb table, and some are missing; sequencing was by immunoSEQ multiplex PCR. The sample carries fewer than 30,000 clones, over 70% recorded once. Time point given: week 3, after first cycle of checkpoint inhibitor. Samples come from before therapy and from week 3 after the first blockade cycle. At 12 weeks after first infusion, RECIST 1.1 defined response for most patients. General study points: Unlike progressors, later disease-control patients had W3 repertoires gaining clonality or diversity.

With V trimmed by 3 bases and J by 5 bases, 12 bases remained unmatched. The CDR3 extends over 16 amino acids. Germline V lookup: CDR1 SGHRS, CDR2 YFSETQ. This clone was seen once. Antigen: not known. The chain is built from TRBV5-1 and TRBJ2-5; 8 bases agree with TRBD1. Specimen: blood, collected from a patient treated with checkpoint blockade. The receptor's source is a human donor with melanoma. The CDR3 coding sequence is TGCGCCAGCAGCTACCTAGGACAGGGCGTTGTTGAGACCCAGTACTTC. This sequence encodes CASSYLGQGVVETQYF.